The entry that follows covers one T cell receptor beta chain sequence. Its antigen is not known. The CDR3 consists of 13 residues. The V gene lost 0 bases and the J gene lost 3 bases, with 5 bases spanning the gap. Germline V gene lookup returns CDR1 SGHTA and CDR2 FQGTGA. This sample was included in a study of long-term antiretroviral therapy in people with HIV. Looking at the study overall: First collections came about a decade before the 2015 immediate-ART recommendation. Study findings and constraints: Even long-term ART left TRB diversity below transplant donor controls, despite gains. Clones showing expansion before ART dominated the repertoire at all time points. Information on adherence to ART, viral resistance or therapy changes was unavailable.

At the survey level, the v3.0 immunoSEQ assay was run. Only in-frame clones appear in the TCRdb table, and some are missing; sequencing was by immunoSEQ multiplex PCR. The repertoire has 20,000 to 30,000 clones, 70% to 90% of them found once; the top ten carry approximately 3.8%. This rearrangement joins TRBV7-3 to TRBJ1-1, with D tentatively TRBD1 (5 bases). The TCR originated in a woman in her twenties or thirties with HIV. The input for sequencing was unsorted PBMCs, taken 1.9 years after starting antiretroviral therapy. The CDR3 loop is CASSLTRDTEAFF. In DNA form, the CDR3 reads TGTGCCAGCAGCTTAACCAGGGACACTGAAGCTTTCTTT.